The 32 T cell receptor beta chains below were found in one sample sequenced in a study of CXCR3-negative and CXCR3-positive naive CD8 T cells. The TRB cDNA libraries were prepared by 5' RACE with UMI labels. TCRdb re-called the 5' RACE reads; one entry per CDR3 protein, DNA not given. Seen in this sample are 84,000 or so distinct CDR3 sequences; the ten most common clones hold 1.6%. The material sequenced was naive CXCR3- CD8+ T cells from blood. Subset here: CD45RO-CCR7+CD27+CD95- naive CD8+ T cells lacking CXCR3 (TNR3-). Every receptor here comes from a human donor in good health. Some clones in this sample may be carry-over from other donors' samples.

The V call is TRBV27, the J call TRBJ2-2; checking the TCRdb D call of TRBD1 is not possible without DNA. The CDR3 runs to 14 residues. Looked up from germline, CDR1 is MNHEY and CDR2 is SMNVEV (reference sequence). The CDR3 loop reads CASMVETARGELFF.

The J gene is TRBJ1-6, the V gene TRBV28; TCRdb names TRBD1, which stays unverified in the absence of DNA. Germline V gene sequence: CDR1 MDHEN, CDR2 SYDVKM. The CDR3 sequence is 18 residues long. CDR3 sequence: CASSLGSQGPVFNSPLHF. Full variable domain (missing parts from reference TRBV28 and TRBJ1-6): DVKVTQSSRYLVKRTGEKVFLECVQDMDHENMFWYRQDPGLGLRLIYFSYDVKMKEKGDIPEGYSVSREKKERFSLILESASTNQTSMYLCASSLGSQGPVFNSPLHFGNGTRLTVT.

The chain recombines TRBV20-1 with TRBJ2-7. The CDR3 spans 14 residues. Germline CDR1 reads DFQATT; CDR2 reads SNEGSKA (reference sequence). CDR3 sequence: CSAREMTTSYEQYF.

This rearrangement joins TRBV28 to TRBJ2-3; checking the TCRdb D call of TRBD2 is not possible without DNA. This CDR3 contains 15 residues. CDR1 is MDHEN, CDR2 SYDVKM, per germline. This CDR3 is CASRESGRLTDTQYF.

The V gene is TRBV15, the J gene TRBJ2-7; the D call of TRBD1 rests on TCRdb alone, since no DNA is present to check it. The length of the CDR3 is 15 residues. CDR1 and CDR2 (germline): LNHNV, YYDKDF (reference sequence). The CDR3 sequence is CATSRAASGQGEQYF. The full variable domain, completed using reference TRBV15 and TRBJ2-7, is DAMVIQNPRYQVTQFGKPVTLSCSQTLNHNVMYWYQQKSSQAPKLLFHYYDKDFNNEADTPDNFQSRRPNTSFCFLDIRSPGLGDTAMYLCATSRAASGQGEQYFGPGTRLTVT.

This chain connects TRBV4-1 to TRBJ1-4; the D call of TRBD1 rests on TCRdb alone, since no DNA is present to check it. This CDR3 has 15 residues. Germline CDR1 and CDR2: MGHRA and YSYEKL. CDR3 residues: CASSPTGGEGEKLFF.

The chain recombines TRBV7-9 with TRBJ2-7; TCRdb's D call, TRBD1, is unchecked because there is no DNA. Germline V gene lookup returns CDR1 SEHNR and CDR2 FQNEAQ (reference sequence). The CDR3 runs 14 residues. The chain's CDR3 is CASSDTTGAYEQYF. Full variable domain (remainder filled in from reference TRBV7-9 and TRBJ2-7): DTGVSQNPRHKITKRGQNVTFRCDPISEHNRLYWYRQTLGQGPEFLTYFQNEAQLEKSRLLSDRFSAERPKGSFSTLEIQRTEQGDSAMYLCASSDTTGAYEQYFGPGTRLTVT.

CDR3 loop: CASNPGRRTGELFF. The gene calls are TRBV6-5 and TRBJ2-2; TCRdb's assignment of TRBD1 cannot be checked, as there is no DNA. Germline-derived CDR1 and CDR2 are MNHEY and SVGAGI. The CDR3 is made up of 14 amino acids.

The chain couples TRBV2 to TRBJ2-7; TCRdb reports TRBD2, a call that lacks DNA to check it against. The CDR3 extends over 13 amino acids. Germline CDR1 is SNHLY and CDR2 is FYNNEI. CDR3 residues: CASSGTGSYEQYF.

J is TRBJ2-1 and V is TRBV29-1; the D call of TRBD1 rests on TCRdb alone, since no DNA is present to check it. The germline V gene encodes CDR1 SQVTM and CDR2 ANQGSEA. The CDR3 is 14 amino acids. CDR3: CSVDGQGIDSEQFF.

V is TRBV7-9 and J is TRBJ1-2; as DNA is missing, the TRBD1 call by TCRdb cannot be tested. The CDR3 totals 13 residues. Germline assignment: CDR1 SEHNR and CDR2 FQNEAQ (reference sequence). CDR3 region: CASSSQALIDYTF.

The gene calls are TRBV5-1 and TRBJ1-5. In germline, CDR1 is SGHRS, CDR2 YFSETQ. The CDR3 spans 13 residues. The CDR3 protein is CASSLDRNQPQHF.

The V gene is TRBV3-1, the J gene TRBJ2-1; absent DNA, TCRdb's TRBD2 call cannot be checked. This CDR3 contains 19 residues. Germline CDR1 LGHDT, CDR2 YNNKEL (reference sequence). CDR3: CASSQVRLAGGIGYNEQFF.

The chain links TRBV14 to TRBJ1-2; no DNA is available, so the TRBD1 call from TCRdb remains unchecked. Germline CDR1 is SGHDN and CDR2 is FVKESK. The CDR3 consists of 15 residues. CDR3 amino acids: CASSPRTGSNYGYTF.

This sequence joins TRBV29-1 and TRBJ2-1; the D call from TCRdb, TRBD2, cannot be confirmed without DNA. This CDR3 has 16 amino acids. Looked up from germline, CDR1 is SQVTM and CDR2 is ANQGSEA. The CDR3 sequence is CSVDRGASGAYNEQFF.

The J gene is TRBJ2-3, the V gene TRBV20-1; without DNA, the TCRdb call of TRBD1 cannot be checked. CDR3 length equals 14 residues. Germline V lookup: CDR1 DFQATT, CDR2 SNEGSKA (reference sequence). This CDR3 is CSAIGGGHVDTQYF.

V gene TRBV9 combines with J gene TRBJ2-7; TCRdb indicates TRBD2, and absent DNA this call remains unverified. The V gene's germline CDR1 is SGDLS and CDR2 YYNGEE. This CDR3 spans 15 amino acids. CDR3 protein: CASSVGAGESYEQYF.

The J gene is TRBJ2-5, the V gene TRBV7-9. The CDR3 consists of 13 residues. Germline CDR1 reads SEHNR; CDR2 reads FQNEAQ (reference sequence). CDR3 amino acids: CASSARYEETQYF. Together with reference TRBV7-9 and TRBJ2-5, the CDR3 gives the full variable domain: DTGVSQNPRHKITKRGQNVTFRCDPISEHNRLYWYRQTLGQGPEFLTYFQNEAQLEKSRLLSDRFSAERPKGSFSTLEIQRTEQGDSAMYLCASSARYEETQYFGPGTRLLVL.

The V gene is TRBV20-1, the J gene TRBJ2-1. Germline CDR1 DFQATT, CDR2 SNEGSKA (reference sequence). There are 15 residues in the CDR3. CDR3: CSATSPVDSYNEQFF.

The CDR3 loop is CASSKARDRGHGYTF. The chain has TRBV21-1 and TRBJ1-2; the TRBD1 assignment by TCRdb is unverifiable without DNA. TRBV21-1 is designated a pseudogene. The CDR3 has 15 residues.

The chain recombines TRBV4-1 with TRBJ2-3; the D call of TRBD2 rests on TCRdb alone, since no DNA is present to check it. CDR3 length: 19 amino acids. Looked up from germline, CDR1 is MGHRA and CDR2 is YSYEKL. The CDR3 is CASSQEPTALAISTDTQYF.

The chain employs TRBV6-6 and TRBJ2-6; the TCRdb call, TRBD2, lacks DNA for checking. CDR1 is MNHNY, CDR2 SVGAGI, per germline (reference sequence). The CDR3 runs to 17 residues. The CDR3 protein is CASSYSGLSSGANVLTF.

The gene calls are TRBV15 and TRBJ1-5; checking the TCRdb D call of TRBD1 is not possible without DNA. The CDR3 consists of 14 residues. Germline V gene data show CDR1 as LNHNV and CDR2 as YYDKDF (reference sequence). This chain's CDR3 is CATSSGDRGQPQHF.

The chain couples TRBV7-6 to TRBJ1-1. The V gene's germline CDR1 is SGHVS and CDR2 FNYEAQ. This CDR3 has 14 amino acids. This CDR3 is CASSPGRYNTEALF.

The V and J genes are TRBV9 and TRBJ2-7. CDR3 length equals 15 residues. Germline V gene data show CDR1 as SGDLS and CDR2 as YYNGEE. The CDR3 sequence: CASSASGGDSYEQYF. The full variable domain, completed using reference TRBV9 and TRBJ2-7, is DSGVTQTPKHLITATGQRVTLRCSPRSGDLSVYWYQQSLDQGLQFLIQYYNGEERAKGNILERFSAQQFPDLHSELNLSSLELGDSALYFCASSASGGDSYEQYFGPGTRLTVT.

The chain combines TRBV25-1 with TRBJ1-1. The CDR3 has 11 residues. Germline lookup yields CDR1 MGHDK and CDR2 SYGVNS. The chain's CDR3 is CASSDGLGAFF.

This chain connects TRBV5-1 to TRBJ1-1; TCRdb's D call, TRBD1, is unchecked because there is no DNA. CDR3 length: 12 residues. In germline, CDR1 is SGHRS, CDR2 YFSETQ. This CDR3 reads CASSEQGSEAFF.

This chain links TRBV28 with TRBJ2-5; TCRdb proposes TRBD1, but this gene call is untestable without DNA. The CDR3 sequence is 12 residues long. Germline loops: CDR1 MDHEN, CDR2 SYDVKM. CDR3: CASSLGEETQYF.

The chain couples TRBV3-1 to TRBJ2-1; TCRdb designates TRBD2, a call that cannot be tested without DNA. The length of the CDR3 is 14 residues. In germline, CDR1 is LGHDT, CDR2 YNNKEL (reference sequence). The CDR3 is CASRISGTYNEQFF.

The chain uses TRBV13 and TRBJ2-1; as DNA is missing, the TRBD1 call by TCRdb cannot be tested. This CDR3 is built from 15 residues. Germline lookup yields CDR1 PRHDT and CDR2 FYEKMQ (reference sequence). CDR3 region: CASSLGTGAFNEQFF.

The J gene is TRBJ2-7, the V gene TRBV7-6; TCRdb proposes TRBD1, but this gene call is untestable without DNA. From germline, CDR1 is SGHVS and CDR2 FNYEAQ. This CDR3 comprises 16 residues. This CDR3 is CASSSQNRDSSYEQYF.

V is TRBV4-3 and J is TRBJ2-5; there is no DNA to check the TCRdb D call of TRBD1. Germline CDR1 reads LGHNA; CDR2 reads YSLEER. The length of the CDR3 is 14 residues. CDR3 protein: CASSQEAGEETQYF.